The TCR beta chain described here comes from a study of blood T cell repertoires in COVID-19. Overall study context: Researchers got acute and convalescent COVID-19 samples from the United States, Italy and Spain. Sample material is recorded as cDNA or gDNA derived from T cells, B-cell-depleted T cells, or PBMCs.

With V trimmed by 2 bases and J by 2 bases, 5 bases remained unmatched. CDR1 is MDHEN and CDR2 is SYDVKM in the germline V gene. The CDR3 has 15 amino acids. In the source study's methods: From reference gene primer amplification, estimates of nucleated cell counts were derived. Using immunoSEQ multiplex PCR, the repertoire was profiled, and TCRdb retains in-frame clones only, with some absent. The DNA was the basis for D and trimming; V, J and clone size are from that table. The sample shows approximately 50,000 clones, 88% of them seen only once. The sequence was collected from a human donor in a cohort sampled during active COVID-19. The J gene is TRBJ1-1, the V gene TRBV28, with 7 bases identical to TRBD1. The specimen was peripheral blood. The CDR3, as DNA: TGTGCCAGCAGTTTAGCAGGGACAGAAAACACTGAAGCTTTCTTT. This encodes CASSLAGTENTEAFF.